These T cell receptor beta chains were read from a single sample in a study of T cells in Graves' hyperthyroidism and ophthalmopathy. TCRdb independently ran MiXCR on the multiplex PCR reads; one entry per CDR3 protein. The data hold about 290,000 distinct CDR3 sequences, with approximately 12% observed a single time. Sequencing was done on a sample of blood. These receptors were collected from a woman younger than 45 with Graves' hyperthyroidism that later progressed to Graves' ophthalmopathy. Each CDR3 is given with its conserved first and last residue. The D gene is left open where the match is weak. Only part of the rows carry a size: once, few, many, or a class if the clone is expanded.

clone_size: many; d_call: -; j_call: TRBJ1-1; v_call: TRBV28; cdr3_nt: TGTGCCATCCGGGGGGTGGCAGCGAGTGGAACTGAAGCTTTCTTT; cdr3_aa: CAIRGVAASGTEAFF
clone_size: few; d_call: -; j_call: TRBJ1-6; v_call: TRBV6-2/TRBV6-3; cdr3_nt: TGTGCCAGCAACAGACGCCCTTCGTCGGTTAATTCACCCCTCCACTTT; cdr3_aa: CASNRRPSSVNSPLHF
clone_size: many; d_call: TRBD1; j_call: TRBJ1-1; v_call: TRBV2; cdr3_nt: TGTGCCAACAGGGGCCAGGGGGAAACTGAAGCTTTCTTT; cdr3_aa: CANRGQGETEAFF
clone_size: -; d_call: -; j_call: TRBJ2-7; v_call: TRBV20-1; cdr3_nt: TGCAGTGCTAGAGATCTGGGGGAGCCCTACGAGCAGTACTTC; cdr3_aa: CSARDLGEPYEQYF
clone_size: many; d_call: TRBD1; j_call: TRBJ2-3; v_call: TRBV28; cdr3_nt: TGTGCCAGCAGTCCTATAAACCCCCGACAGGGGGCATCTAGCACAGATACGCAGTATTTT; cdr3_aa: CASSPINPRQGASSTDTQYF
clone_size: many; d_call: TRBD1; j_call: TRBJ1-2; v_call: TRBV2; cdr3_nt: TGTGCCAGCAGTGAACACGACAGGGGCACTAACTATGGCTACACCTTC; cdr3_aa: CASSEHDRGTNYGYTF
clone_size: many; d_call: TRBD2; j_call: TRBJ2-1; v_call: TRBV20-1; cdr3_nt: TGCAGTGCTAGTCTAGCGGGAGTGAACAATGAGCAGTTCTTC; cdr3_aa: CSASLAGVNNEQFF
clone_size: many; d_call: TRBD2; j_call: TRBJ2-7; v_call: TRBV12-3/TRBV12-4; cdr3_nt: TGTGCCAGCAGTCTGGGACTAGCGGGGATCTACGAGCAGTACTTC; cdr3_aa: CASSLGLAGIYEQYF
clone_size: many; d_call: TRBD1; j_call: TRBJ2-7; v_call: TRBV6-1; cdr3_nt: TGTGCCAGCAGCTCCCCGACAGGGCCCTACGAGCAGTACTTC; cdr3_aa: CASSSPTGPYEQYF
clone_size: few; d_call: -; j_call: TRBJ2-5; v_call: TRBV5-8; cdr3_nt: TGTGCCAGCCGGGACCGTTGGGCGTACTTC; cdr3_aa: CASRDRWAYF
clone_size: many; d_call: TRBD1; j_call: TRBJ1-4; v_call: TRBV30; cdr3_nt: TGTGCCTGGCAGGACAGGGCGGAAAAACTGTTTTTT; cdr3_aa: CAWQDRAEKLFF
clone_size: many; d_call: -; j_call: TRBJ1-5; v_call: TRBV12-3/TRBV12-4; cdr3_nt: TGTGCCAGCAGTCCCGGGGGGTCCCATCAGCCCCAGCATTTT; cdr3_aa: CASSPGGSHQPQHF
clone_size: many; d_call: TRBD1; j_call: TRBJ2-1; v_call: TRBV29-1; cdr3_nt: TGCAGCGTTGAAGCCGTGGAGGACAGGGGTTTTTACAATGAGCAGTTCTTC; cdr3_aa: CSVEAVEDRGFYNEQFF
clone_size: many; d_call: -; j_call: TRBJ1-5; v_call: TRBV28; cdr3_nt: TGTGCCAGCAGTTTGATCGGGAATAGCAATCAGCCCCAGCATTTT; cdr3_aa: CASSLIGNSNQPQHF
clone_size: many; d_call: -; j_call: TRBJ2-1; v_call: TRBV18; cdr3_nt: TGTGCCAGCTCACCGACTTCAGGGGATGAGCAGTTCTTC; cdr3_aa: CASSPTSGDEQFF
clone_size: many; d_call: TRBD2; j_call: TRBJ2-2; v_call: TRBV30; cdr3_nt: TGTGCCTGGCGTACACCGGGACTAGCGAGAGGGAACACCGGGGAGCTGTTTTTT; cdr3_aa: CAWRTPGLARGNTGELFF
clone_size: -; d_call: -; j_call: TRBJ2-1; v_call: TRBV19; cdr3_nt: TGTGCCAGTAGTCCGATCTACAATGAGCAGTTCTTC; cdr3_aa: CASSPIYNEQFF